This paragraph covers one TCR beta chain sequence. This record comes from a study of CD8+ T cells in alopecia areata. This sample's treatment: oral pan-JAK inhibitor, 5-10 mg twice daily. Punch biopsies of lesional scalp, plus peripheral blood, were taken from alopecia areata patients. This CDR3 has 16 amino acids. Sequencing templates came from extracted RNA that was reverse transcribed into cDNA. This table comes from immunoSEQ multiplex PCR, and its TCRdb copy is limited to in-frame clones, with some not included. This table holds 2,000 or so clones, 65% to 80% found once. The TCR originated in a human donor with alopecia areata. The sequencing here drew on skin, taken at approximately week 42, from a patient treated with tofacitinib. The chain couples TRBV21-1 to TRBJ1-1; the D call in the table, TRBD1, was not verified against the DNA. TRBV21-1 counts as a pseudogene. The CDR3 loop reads CASSKTTVRWGFEAFF. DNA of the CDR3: TGTGCCAGCAGCAAGACGACAGTAAGGTGGGGTTTCGAAGCTTTCTTT.